These 29 T cell receptor beta chains came from one sample sequenced in a study of blood T cell repertoires in COVID-19. Here immunoSEQ multiplex PCR was the method, and the copy in TCRdb shows in-frame clones only, minus some. Here the sample spans 130,000 or so clones, 70% to 90% being singletons. Sequencing used peripheral blood. These receptor sequences come from a human donor in a cohort sampled during active COVID-19.

The V and J genes are TRBV29-1 and TRBJ1-1; 9 nucleotides agree with TRBD1. V gave up 4 bases and J gave up 5 bases; unmatched junction bases: 8. Per germline, CDR1 SQVTM and CDR2 ANQGSEA. The CDR3 contains 14 residues. The CDR3 spells CSVATSTGGTEAFF. The CDR3, as DNA: TGCAGCGTTGCAACCTCGACAGGGGGTACTGAAGCTTTCTTT.

The CDR3 spells CASTTAAEQFF. CDR3 nucleotide sequence: TGTGCCAGCACTACAGCGGCTGAGCAGTTCTTC. The J gene is TRBJ2-1, the V gene TRBV12-3 or TRBV12-4; D possibly corresponds to TRBD2 (5 bases). Trimming stripped 7 bases from V and 9 bases from J, with 10 bases between. The CDR3 runs 11 residues.

This clone was detected once. This chain connects TRBV10-3 to TRBJ2-3; 10 bases are a match to TRBD2. Germline CDR1 is ENHRY and CDR2 is SYGVKD. There are 19 residues in the CDR3. The V gene end was trimmed by 11 bases and the J gene end by 1 base; junction bases not matched to a gene: 21. CDR3 sequence: CASTTDDRLLAGRTDTQYF. The CDR3 DNA reads TGTGCCTCGACTACTGACGATCGTCTACTAGCGGGGCGCACAGATACGCAGTATTTT.

The V and J genes are TRBV6-6 and TRBJ2-3; D might be TRBD2 (5 bases). Deletions cut 10 bases from V and 6 bases from J, with 23 bases between. CDR3 length equals 15 residues. The germline V gene has CDR1 MNHNY and CDR2 SVGAGI (reference sequence). The CDR3, as DNA: TGTGCCACCTGGCGGATCGGGGTTGGTGTGGATACGCAGTATTTT. Amino acids: CATWRIGVGVDTQYF.

V usage is TRBV3-1 (or the pseudogene TRBV3-2) and J usage is TRBJ2-7; 9 bases are shared with TRBD1. V shed 3 bases, J shed 4 bases, and the junction held 4 bases outside the gene matches. CDR1 and CDR2 from the germline V gene are LGHDT and YNNKEL (reference sequence). This CDR3 spans 14 amino acids. Here the CDR3 reads CASSHQTGGYEQYF. In DNA form, the CDR3 reads TGTGCCAGCAGCCACCAGACAGGGGGGTACGAGCAGTACTTC.

CDR3 nucleotides: TGCGCCAGCAGCCCGAACAGGGGGCGCCTACCCCCCGATGAAGCTTTCTTT. This codes for CASSPNRGRLPPDEAFF. V and J are TRBV5-1 and TRBJ1-1; 9 bases match TRBD1. There are 17 residues in the CDR3. Germline CDR1 reads SGHRS; CDR2 reads YFSETQ. The trim removed 4 bases at V and 7 bases at J, leaving 17 bases unmatched.

The rearrangement joins TRBV3-1 (or the pseudogene TRBV3-2) to TRBJ2-7; 7 positions agree with TRBD2. CDR1 is LGHDT and CDR2 is YNNKEL in the germline V gene (reference sequence). This CDR3 spans 16 amino acids. With 2 bases clipped from V and 3 bases from J, the junction kept 10 bases outside the gene matches. CDR3 nucleotides: TGTGCCAGCAGCCAAACGTTTGGCGGGGGACTCTACGAGCAGTACTTC. It specifies CASSQTFGGGLYEQYF.

The CDR3 sequence is CASSSIAGRNEQFF. CDR3 nucleotide sequence: TGTGCCAGCAGCTCTATAGCGGGGAGGAATGAGCAGTTCTTC. The J gene is TRBJ2-1, the V gene TRBV7-8, with 8 bases aligning to TRBD2. CDR1 SGHVS and CDR2 FQNEAQ come from the germline V gene. CDR3 length: 14 residues. Losses at the gene ends were 4 bases for V and 7 bases for J; bases not matched to a gene: 6.

The rearrangement uses TRBV7-6 and TRBJ2-5; 9 nucleotides agree with TRBD2. V lost 3 bases and J lost 1; bases outside the gene matches: 6. CDR3 length: 16 amino acids. The V gene's germline CDR1 is SGHVS and CDR2 FNYEAQ. Here the CDR3 reads CASSLTASGAQETQYF. In DNA, the CDR3 is TGTGCCAGCAGCTTGACGGCTAGCGGGGCCCAAGAGACCCAGTACTTC.

In its sample, this clone was seen once. The chain recombines TRBV5-1 with TRBJ2-5, with 9 bases matching TRBD2. Germline V gives CDR1 SGHRS, CDR2 YFSETQ. With 1 base clipped from V and 1 base from J, the junction kept 5 bases outside the gene matches. There are 16 residues in the CDR3. The CDR3 region has the DNA TGCGCCAGCAGCTTGCGAGCGGGGGGACGCCAAGAGACCCAGTACTTC. Residues: CASSLRAGGRQETQYF. Full variable domain (remainder filled in from reference TRBV5-1 and TRBJ2-5): KAGVTQTPRYLIKTRGQQVTLSCSPISGHRSVSWYQQTPGQGLQFLFEYFSETQRNKGNFPGRFSGRQFSNSRSEMNVSTLELGDSALYLCASSLRAGGRQETQYFGPGTRLLVL.

The V and J genes are TRBV19 and TRBJ2-3; 12 positions agree with TRBD2. CDR3 length: 15 amino acids. V dropped 7 bases and J dropped 4; count of bases not matched to a gene: 6. In germline, CDR1 is LNHDA, CDR2 SQIVND (reference sequence). CDR3 residues: CASTPSGGAADTQYF. CDR3 nucleotides: TGTGCCAGTACCCCTAGCGGGGGGGCCGCAGATACGCAGTATTTT.

The V call is TRBV6-5, the J call TRBJ2-7; 8 bases line up with TRBD2. The CDR3 is 14 amino acids. Germline assignment: CDR1 MNHEY and CDR2 SVGAGI. The V gene end was trimmed by 5 bases and the J gene end by 11 bases; junction bases not matched to a gene: 14. This chain's CDR3 is CASSRLAPPLLEYF. In DNA, the CDR3 is TGTGCCAGCAGTCGACTAGCGCCCCCGCTTCTTGAGTACTTC.

The chain links TRBV5-1 to TRBJ2-7; possible D gene TRBD1, 5 bases. Per the germline V gene, CDR1 is SGHRS and CDR2 is YFSETQ. V was shortened by 0 bases and J by 3 bases, with 16 bases between the two germline ends. The CDR3 spans 16 residues. CDR3 nucleotide sequence: TGCGCCAGCAGCTTGGCCAGGGCCCCACCCCTCTACGAGCAGTACTTC. Protein sequence: CASSLARAPPLYEQYF.

V is TRBV10-3 and J is TRBJ1-1, with no clear D. The length of the CDR3 is 15 residues. V lost 4 bases and J 4 bases, leaving 16 bases between the germline ends. The germline gives CDR1 ENHRY, CDR2 SYGVKD. The CDR3: CAISGGNGAFTEAFF. The CDR3 nucleotides are TGTGCCATCAGTGGTGGAAACGGAGCCTTCACTGAAGCTTTCTTT.

The chain is built from TRBV3-1 (or the pseudogene TRBV3-2) and TRBJ1-2; D is perhaps TRBD1 (5 bases). This CDR3 comprises 15 residues. Trimming took off 3 bases at V and 5 bases at J, with 16 bases between the two ends. Germline-derived CDR1 and CDR2 are LGHDT and YNNKEL (reference sequence). CDR3 in DNA: TGTGCCAGCAGCCAGGGTAGCGGGACGGAGTATGGCTACACCTTC. This gives the protein CASSQGSGTEYGYTF.

V is TRBV10-3 and J is TRBJ1-1, with no clear D. The CDR3 contains 11 residues. Trimming stripped 3 bases from V and 10 bases from J, with 9 bases between. In germline, CDR1 is ENHRY, CDR2 SYGVKD. The CDR3 loop is CAISEGRGAFF. CDR3 nucleotides: TGTGCCATCAGTGAAGGCCGGGGAGCTTTCTTT.

In this sample, this clone turned up once. This chain uses TRBV3-1 (or the pseudogene TRBV3-2) with TRBJ1-6; possible D gene TRBD1, 6 bases. Trimming cost V 6 bases and J 2 bases, with 14 bases left between them. Germline CDR1 reads LGHDT; CDR2 reads YNNKEL (reference sequence). The CDR3 has 16 residues. The DNA for the CDR3 is TGTGCCAGCAGGCAATCAGGGGCCACCTATAATTCACCCCTCCACTTT. Translated, it gives CASRQSGATYNSPLHF.

This rearrangement joins TRBV5-1 to TRBJ2-4; 9 nucleotides align to TRBD2. The CDR3 contains 17 residues. J lost 3 bases, V lost 0 bases, and 7 bases had no gene match. The germline V gene has CDR1 SGHRS and CDR2 YFSETQ. The CDR3 nucleotides are TGCGCCAGCAGCTTGGCTGGGGCGGGGGGGGGCAAAAACATTCAGTACTTC. Encoded protein: CASSLAGAGGGKNIQYF.

This chain joins TRBV5-6 and TRBJ1-2, with a tentative D call TRBD1 (6 bases). There are 13 residues in the CDR3. From germline, CDR1 is SGHDT and CDR2 YYEEEE. V lost 4 bases and J lost 4, with 11 bases in between. CDR3 amino acids: CASSPGQTYGYTF. In nucleotides, the CDR3 is TGTGCCAGCAGCCCCGGACAGACCTATGGCTACACCTTC.

This clone was recorded a few times. This chain connects TRBV5-1 to TRBJ1-1, with 7 bases fitting TRBD1. Germline CDR1 is SGHRS and CDR2 is YFSETQ. Trimming removed 0 bases from V and 6 bases from J; junction bases left unmatched: 2. The length of the CDR3 is 13 residues. CDR3 sequence (DNA): TGCGCCAGCAGCTTGGGGGACAGCCCTGAAGCTTTCTTT. Protein product: CASSLGDSPEAFF.

The gene calls are TRBV12-3 or TRBV12-4 and TRBJ1-1; no clear D gene. Trimming removed 3 bases at V and 3 bases at J, with 8 bases between. This CDR3 has 13 residues. In nucleotides, the CDR3 is TGTGCCAGCAGTTTTCTGCCAGACACTGAAGCTTTCTTT. Amino acid sequence: CASSFLPDTEAFF.

This chain connects TRBV30 to TRBJ1-2, with D perhaps TRBD1 (5 bases). Germline V gene sequence: CDR1 GTSNPN, CDR2 SVGIG (reference sequence). The CDR3 spans 13 residues. Trimming took off 0 bases at V and 5 bases at J, with 10 bases between the two ends. In nucleotides, the CDR3 is TGTGCCTGGAGTGTATTGGACAATTATGGCTACACCTTC. This sequence encodes CAWSVLDNYGYTF.

This clone was detected once. The V call is TRBV7-2, the J call TRBJ1-5; 10 nucleotides line up with TRBD1. V trimming: 2 bases; J trimming: 6 bases; junction bases outside the gene matches: 4. Germline CDR1 reads SGHTA; CDR2 reads FQGNSA. The CDR3 is 15 residues long. CDR3 nucleotides: TGTGCCAGCAGCTTAATGACAGGGGGCGGTCAGCCCCAGCATTTT. This gives the protein CASSLMTGGGQPQHF.

The chain uses TRBV18 and TRBJ1-6, with TRBD1 identical over 8 bases. The V gene end was trimmed by 5 bases and the J gene end by 12 bases; junction bases not matched to a gene: 15. CDR3 length equals 16 residues. The germline gives CDR1 KGHSH, CDR2 LQKENI. This CDR3 is CASSMTGQGAAGPLHF. The CDR3 region has the DNA TGTGCCAGCTCAATGACCGGACAGGGCGCAGCCGGACCCCTCCACTTT.

There are many counts of this clone. V usage is TRBV7-2 and J usage is TRBJ1-2; no clear D. Trimming pared 1 base from V and 4 bases from J, leaving 19 bases between. Germline loops: CDR1 SGHTA, CDR2 FQGNSA. The CDR3 covers 17 residues. Written as DNA, the CDR3 is TGTGCCAGCAGCTTAGGGTACGACGGACTCTGGGGCTATGGCTACACCTTC. It translates to CASSLGYDGLWGYGYTF.

V is TRBV3-1 (or the pseudogene TRBV3-2) and J is TRBJ1-1, with D unresolved. Trimming cost V 4 bases and J 6 bases, with 6 bases left between them. Germline V gene sequence: CDR1 LGHDT, CDR2 YNNKEL (reference sequence). This CDR3 comprises 11 residues. CDR3 sequence reads: CASSLLSEAFF. The CDR3 nucleotides are TGTGCCAGCAGCCTCCTGTCTGAAGCTTTCTTT.

V and J are TRBV30 and TRBJ1-2, with D perhaps matching TRBD1 (5 bases). V shed 0 bases and J shed 3 bases, with 11 bases lying between them. This CDR3 contains 14 residues. Germline CDR1 reads GTSNPN; CDR2 reads SVGIG (reference sequence). The CDR3 coding sequence is TGTGCCTGGAGTGTAAAGGGGCCTTACTATGGCTACACCTTC. Translation: CAWSVKGPYYGYTF.

The chain employs TRBV12-3 or TRBV12-4 and TRBJ2-2; weak D call: TRBD2 (6 bases). This CDR3 has 13 amino acids. Trimming removed 10 bases at V and 3 bases at J, with 12 bases between. The CDR3 loop is CATREVDTGELFF. The CDR3 DNA is TGTGCCACCAGGGAGGTCGACACCGGGGAGCTGTTTTTT.

The sample holds a few counts of this clone. J is TRBJ2-2 and V is TRBV6-5; tentative D call: TRBD2 (6 bases). CDR1 and CDR2 from the germline V gene are MNHEY and SVGAGI. This CDR3 comprises 13 residues. V was cut by 6 bases and J by 4 bases, with 9 bases left in between. The DNA for the CDR3 is TGTGCCAGCAGCCGGGGACTCACCGGGGAGCTGTTTTTT. It yields the protein CASSRGLTGELFF.